This T cell receptor beta chain was retrieved from a study of OX40 agonist ivuxolimab in advanced cancers. Study-wide context: Ivuxolimab was a fully human IgG2 agonistic monoclonal antibody targeting the costimulatory receptor OX40 (CD134). Intravenous ivuxolimab was administered to patients every 2 weeks at six dose levels: 0.01, 0.1, 0.3, 1.5, 3 and 10 mg/kg. Of the 50 to 55 patients in dose escalation, 19 had hepatocellular carcinoma, about 15 had melanoma, 9 had renal cell carcinoma and 9 had head and neck cancer. Prior anti-PD-1, anti-PD-L1 or anti-CTLA-4 therapy was permitted, and approximately 41% of dose-escalation patients had received checkpoint inhibitors. The monotherapy dose-escalation portion (N ≈ 55 patients) of the phase I ivuxolimab trial is reported in the paper. A male proportion of under 85% and a mean age of approximately 58 years, ranging from 23 to 79, were recorded for the dose-escalation cohort. The point of sequencing TCRbeta in the periphery was to test whether ivuxolimab changed TCR sequence diversity and drove clonal T-cell expansion. Partial responses occurred in three dose-escalation patients, of whom one had hepatocellular carcinoma and two had cutaneous melanoma. Beyond this particular receptor, the publication reports: Clonal expansion of both CD4+ and CD8+ blood T cells was observed from baseline to week 6 at doses 0.1 to 3.0 mg/kg. Low levels of normalized T-cell clonal expansion were also shown by some nonresponding patients. In the 0.1-3.0 mg/kg groups, partial responders were among the patients with the lowest normalized peripheral clonal expansion, particularly in CD8+ T cells. The antigen specificity of the clonally expanded peripheral T cells was not determined. After ivuxolimab, expanded clones were on average more numerous among CD8+ T cells than among CD4+ T cells.

Deletion took 6 bases off V and 0 bases off J, with a span of 9 bases between the germline ends. The germline V gene gives CDR1 as SGHAT and CDR2 as FQNNGV. The CDR3 starts with the cysteine, ends with the phenylalanine, and has 14 residues. Of the read, only the CDR3 DNA is kept; its 42 bases are in frame from base 1. Genomic DNA was extracted from sorted cells for sequencing of the TCRbeta CDR3 region. TCRbeta CDR3 regions were sequenced using the immunoSEQ Assay. TCRdb carries this immuneACCESS record with in-frame sequences only. Its versions omit some clonotypes, under half of them owing to an unresolved V gene in the studies checked, with the rest unexplained. The table for this sample lists around 40,000 clones; 82% of them were counted only once. The ten largest clones represent roughly 2.2% of the sample. The trial excluded patients who had a history of autoimmune disease or were on systemic immunosuppression. In every dose cohort, peripheral blood was drawn for TCR sequencing at baseline, cycle 4 day 1, and cycle 7 day 1. Samples were obtained from an open-label, multicenter, first-in-human phase I dose-escalation trial of ivuxolimab. Adults with locally advanced or metastatic melanoma, renal cell, hepatocellular, or head and neck squamous cell carcinoma were enrolled in the trial. CD4+ and CD8+ T cells were sorted separately from peripheral blood before TCR sequencing.

A note on this clone: Its antigen has not been determined. It has no much larger one-base neighbor in the sample; base qualities were not kept.

The receptor comes from an adult with an advanced solid tumor such as melanoma, head and neck, liver or kidney cancer. This material consisted of CD4+ or CD8+ T cells sorted from blood, taken in a trial of the OX40 agonist ivuxolimab. This receptor chain uses TRBV11-2 and TRBJ2-1; the D gene is not confidently resolved. The DNA is TGTGCCAGCAGGCAGCAAAGCTCCTACAATGAGCAGTTCTTC. It encodes CASRQQSSYNEQFF.